This T cell receptor beta chain stems from a study of T-cell reconstitution after alpha-beta-depleted transplantation in children. Unique molecular identifiers were incorporated during preparation of the TCRbeta library. TCRdb re-derived calls from the PCR reads in MiXCR, one entry per CDR3 protein. Seen here are approximately 300,000 distinct CDR3 sequences, 11% observed once, and the top ten hold 23%. This clonotype was recorded at least ten times. The antigen remains undetermined. The V gene's germline CDR1 is LNHNV and CDR2 YYDKDF (reference sequence). V was cut by 5 bases and J by 0 bases, with 11 bases left in between. The CDR3 has 14 amino acids. Study-wide points: At day 60, the high TCRbeta diversity found in some patients originated from recipient T cells and thymic progenitors that had survived. A year post-transplant, T-cell counts and diversity derived mostly from newly produced T cells.

The input for sequencing was peripheral blood, taken 180 days after TCRalphabeta/CD19-depleted stem cell transplant. This TCR derives from a male patient under 10 years old who had a stem cell transplant for chronic granulomatous disease, so the T cells may come from the graft donor. The chain employs TRBV15 and TRBJ2-7; D gene unclear. The CDR3 DNA is TGTGCCACCAGCTCCTGGGATGCCTCCTACGAGCAGTACTTC. This translates into CATSSWDASYEQYF.